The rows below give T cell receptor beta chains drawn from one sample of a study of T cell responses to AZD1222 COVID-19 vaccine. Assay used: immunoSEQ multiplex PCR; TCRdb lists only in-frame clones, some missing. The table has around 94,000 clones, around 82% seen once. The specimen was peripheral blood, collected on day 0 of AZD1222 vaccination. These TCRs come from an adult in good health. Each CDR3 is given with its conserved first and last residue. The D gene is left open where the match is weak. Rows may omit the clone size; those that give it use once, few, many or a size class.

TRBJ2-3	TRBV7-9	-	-	TGTGCCAGCAGCTTCGGGGATGAGACAGATACGCAGTATTTT	CASSFGDETDTQYF
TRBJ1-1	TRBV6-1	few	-	TGTGCCAGCAGTGAATGGAGGTTGGGACGCACTGAAGCTTTCTTT	CASSEWRLGRTEAFF
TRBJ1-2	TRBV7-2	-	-	TGTGCCAGCAGCTTGGAGGGGTTCTATGGCTACACCTTC	CASSLEGFYGYTF
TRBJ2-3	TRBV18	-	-	TGTGCCAGCTCACCGGCGGGGCAAGGAACGCAGTATTTT	CASSPAGQGTQYF
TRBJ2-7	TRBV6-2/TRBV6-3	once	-	TGTGCCAGCAGTTGGCCCTCAGGCATCTACGAGCAGTACTTC	CASSWPSGIYEQYF
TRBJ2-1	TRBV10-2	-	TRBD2	TGCGCCAGCAGTGGGGGACTAACTAATGAGCAGTTCTTC	CASSGGLTNEQFF
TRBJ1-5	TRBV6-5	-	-	TGTGCCAGCAGCAGGGAGCGTAATCAGCCCCAGCATTTT	CASSRERNQPQHF
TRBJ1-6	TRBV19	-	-	TGTGCCAGTAGTCCCATGGACAATTATAATTCACCCCTCCACTTT	CASSPMDNYNSPLHF
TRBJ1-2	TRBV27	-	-	TGTGCCAGCAGTTTATCCCCGGGGGGGAAGGAAGGCTACACCTTC	CASSLSPGGKEGYTF
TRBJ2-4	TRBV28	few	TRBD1	TGTGCCAGCAGTCCCGGGACAGTGGTAGCCAAAAACATTCAGTACTTC	CASSPGTVVAKNIQYF
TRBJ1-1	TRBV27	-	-	TGTGCCAGCAGTCAATGGCCCGACGGGGCTTTCTTT	CASSQWPDGAFF
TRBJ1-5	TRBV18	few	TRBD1	TGTGCCAGCTCACGTCCGGGACAGGGAGCTCAGCCCCAGCATTTT	CASSRPGQGAQPQHF
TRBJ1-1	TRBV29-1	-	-	TGCAGCGTTGCGTATAACACTGAAGCTTTCTTT	CSVAYNTEAFF
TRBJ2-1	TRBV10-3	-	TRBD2	TGTGCCATCAGTGCGGCTAGCGGGGGGGTAGGGGAGCAGTTCTTC	CAISAASGGVGEQFF
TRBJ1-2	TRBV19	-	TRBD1	TGTGCCAGTAGTTCGACAGGGGTAGATGGCTACACCTTC	CASSSTGVDGYTF
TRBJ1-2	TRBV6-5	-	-	TGTGCCAGCAGATGGGGAGAGGGTGGCTACACCTTC	CASRWGEGGYTF
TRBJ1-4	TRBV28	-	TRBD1	TGTGCCAGCAGCCAGGGGGCGCAGAGAGAAAAACTGTTTTTT	CASSQGAQREKLFF
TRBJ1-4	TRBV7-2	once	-	TGTGCCAGCAGCTTAAGGGGTCTGGATGAAAAACTGTTTTTT	CASSLRGLDEKLFF
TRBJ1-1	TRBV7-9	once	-	TGTGCCAGCAGCTTAGCGGGGGATCTGGGCACTGAAGCTTTCTTT	CASSLAGDLGTEAFF
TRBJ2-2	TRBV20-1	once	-	TGCAGTGCCCGACGGGAGGGGGAGCTGTTTTTT	CSARREGELFF
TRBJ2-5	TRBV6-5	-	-	TGTGCCAGCAGTCTCTCTGTAAGCGTTCAAGAGACCCAGTACTTC	CASSLSVSVQETQYF
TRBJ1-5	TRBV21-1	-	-	TGTGCCAGCAGCAAAGTCCGGCCCCAGCATTTT	CASSKVRPQHF
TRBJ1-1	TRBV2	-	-	TGTGCCAGCACCCCTTTTGGGGTGTTGAACACTGAAGCTTTCTTT	CASTPFGVLNTEAFF
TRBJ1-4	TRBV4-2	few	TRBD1	TGTGCCAGCAGCCAAGTTTCAGGGGGCAATGAAAAACTGTTTTTT	CASSQVSGGNEKLFF
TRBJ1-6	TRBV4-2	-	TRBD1	TGTGCCAGCAGGACAGGGGAAGGTTCACCCCTCCACTTT	CASRTGEGSPLHF
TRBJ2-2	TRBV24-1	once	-	TGTGCCACCAGTCGCCGGGAGAACACCGGGGAGCTGTTTTTT	CATSRRENTGELFF
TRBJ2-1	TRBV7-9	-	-	TGTGCCAGCAGCTTAGCGCTAAGTCTGGCAAATCCCTCCTACAATGAGCAGTTCTTC	CASSLALSLANPSYNEQFF
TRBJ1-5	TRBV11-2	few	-	TGTGCCAGCAGCTTAGAGTGGGGTCAGCCCCAGCATTTT	CASSLEWGQPQHF
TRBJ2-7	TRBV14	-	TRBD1	TGTGCCAGCAGCCGGGACAGGGGGACCTACGAGCAGTACTTC	CASSRDRGTYEQYF
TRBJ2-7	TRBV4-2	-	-	TGTGCCAGCAGCCAAGTCTCAGTGGGAGGCACCTACGAGCAGTACTTC	CASSQVSVGGTYEQYF
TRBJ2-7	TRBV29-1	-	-	TGCAGCGTTGTCGCGGGAAGCTACGAGCAGTACTTC	CSVVAGSYEQYF
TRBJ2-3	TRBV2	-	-	TGTGCCAGCAGGGTTCGAGGTACAGATACGCAGTATTTT	CASRVRGTDTQYF
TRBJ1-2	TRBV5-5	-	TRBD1	TGTGCCAGCAACTACAGGGACAGTGGTGGCTACACCTTC	CASNYRDSGGYTF
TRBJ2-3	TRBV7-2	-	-	TGTGCCAGCAGCTTAGTGGGACTTCTCCGGCCGACGCAGTATTTT	CASSLVGLLRPTQYF
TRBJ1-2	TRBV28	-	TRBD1	TGTGCCAGCAGACCCGACAGGGGGCGAGGCTACACCTTC	CASRPDRGRGYTF
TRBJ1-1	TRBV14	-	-	TGTGCCAGCAGCCAAGTAGCTTTAAAGGGCACTGAAGCTTTCTTT	CASSQVALKGTEAFF
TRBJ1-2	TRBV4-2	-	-	TGTGCCAGCAGCCAAGGACTGGGTAACTATGGCTACACCTTC	CASSQGLGNYGYTF
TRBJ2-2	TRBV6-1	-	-	TGTGCCAGCAGTGAACCAGGACAGCACACCGGGGAGCTGTTTTTT	CASSEPGQHTGELFF
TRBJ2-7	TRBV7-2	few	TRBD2	TGTGCCAGCAGCTTAGCGGGGACTAGCCGCTACGAGCAGTACTTC	CASSLAGTSRYEQYF
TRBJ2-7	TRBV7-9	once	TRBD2	TGTGCCAGCAGGCCTAGCGGGAGGGCCTACGAGCAGTACTTC	CASRPSGRAYEQYF
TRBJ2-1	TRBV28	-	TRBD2	TGTGCCAGCAGTCCATGGACTAGCGGCACCTACAATGAGCAGTTCTTC	CASSPWTSGTYNEQFF
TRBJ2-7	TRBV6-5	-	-	TGTGCCAGCAGGAAATATAGTGAGGGCGTCTACGAGCAGTACTTC	CASRKYSEGVYEQYF
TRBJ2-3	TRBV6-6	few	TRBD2	TGTGCCAGCAGGGCTAGCGGGGGCGCAATCACAGATACGCAGTATTTT	CASRASGGAITDTQYF
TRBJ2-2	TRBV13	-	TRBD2	TGTGCCAGCAGCTCCGGACTAGCGGGAGTCTACACCGGGGAGCTGTTTTTT	CASSSGLAGVYTGELFF
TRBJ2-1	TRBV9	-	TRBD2	TGTGCCAGCAGCGTTAGCGGGAGGGCCAAAGGGGAGCAGTTCTTC	CASSVSGRAKGEQFF
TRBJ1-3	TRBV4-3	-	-	TGCGCCAGCAGCCAAGATCAATCAGGGGCTGGAAACACCATATATTTT	CASSQDQSGAGNTIYF
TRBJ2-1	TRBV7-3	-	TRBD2	TGTGCCAGCAGCCAAACCGGGACTAGCGACAATGAGCAGTTCTTC	CASSQTGTSDNEQFF
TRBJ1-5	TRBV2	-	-	TGTGCCACCCAAGGGGGTAATCAGCCCCAGCATTTT	CATQGGNQPQHF
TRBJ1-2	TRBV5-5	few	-	TGTGCCAGCAGCTTGTCAGCTGACTATGGCTACACCTTC	CASSLSADYGYTF
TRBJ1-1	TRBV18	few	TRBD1	TGTGCCAGCTCAATCGGGACAGAATTTGAAGCTTTCTTT	CASSIGTEFEAFF
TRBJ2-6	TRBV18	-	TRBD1	TGTGCCAGCTCACTGACCGGGACAGGGGGCATCGGGGCCAACGTCCTGACTTTC	CASSLTGTGGIGANVLTF
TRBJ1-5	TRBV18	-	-	TGTGCCAGCTCACCCCTCTCGAGAGCAGATAGCAATCAGCCCCAGCATTTT	CASSPLSRADSNQPQHF
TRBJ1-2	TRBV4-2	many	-	TGTGCCAGCAGCCAAGATCCAAGGGTTGGCTACACCTTC	CASSQDPRVGYTF
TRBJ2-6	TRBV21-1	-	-	TGTGCCAGCAGCTGCGGGGGGTTTTCTGGGGCCAACGTCCTGACTTTC	CASSCGGFSGANVLTF
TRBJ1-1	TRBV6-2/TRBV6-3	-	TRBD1	TGTGCCAGCAGTAAGGGGACAGAATACACTGAAGCTTTCTTT	CASSKGTEYTEAFF
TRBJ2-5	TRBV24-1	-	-	TGTGCCACCAGTGATGACAGGTATCCTAGGGGGGAGTTTGAGGAGACCCAGTACTTC	CATSDDRYPRGEFEETQYF
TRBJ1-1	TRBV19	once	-	TGTGCCAGTACAAGGGGCGCGGGATCCACTGAAGCTTTCTTT	CASTRGAGSTEAFF